The subject of this entry is one TCR beta chain. With 4 bases clipped from V and 6 bases from J, the junction kept 14 bases outside the gene matches. This CDR3 region has 17 residues. Germline V gene data show CDR1 as MNHEY and CDR2 as SMNVEV (reference sequence). These data are taken from a study of blood T cell repertoires in COVID-19. On the study more broadly: The United States, Italy and Spain were the sources of the acute and convalescent COVID-19 samples.

Some clones are missing from TCRdb's copy, which holds only in-frame ones; the method was immunoSEQ multiplex PCR. The sample lists a few hundred thousand clones; roughly 87% were seen once. Sequencing was carried out using PBMCs or T cells enriched from blood (not recorded which). The genes are TRBV27 and TRBJ2-3; 9 bases are a match to TRBD2. The receptor's source is a woman younger than 45 who had recovered from COVID-19. This chain's CDR3 is CASSWDPTGLATDTQYF. The CDR3 DNA reads as TGTGCCAGCAGTTGGGATCCCACGGGACTAGCAACGGATACGCAGTATTTT.